Listed below are T cell receptor beta chains from one sample, sequenced in a study of T cell repertoires in ileal Crohn's disease. Here immunoSEQ multiplex PCR was the method, and the copy in TCRdb shows in-frame clones only, minus some. The sample includes around 10,000 clones, 80% to 90% of them seen just once. The sequenced sample was ileal tissue. The receptors shown here come from an adult with Crohn's disease. CDR3s include the opening cysteine and the closing phenylalanine or tryptophan. A D gene is named only where the DNA matches it firmly. Size values are once, few and many counts, or a class for expanded clones, and some rows have none.

J gene | V gene | clone size | D gene | CDR3 DNA | CDR3 protein
TRBJ2-3 | TRBV6-1 | NA | NA | TGTGCCAGCCGGCGGCGGGGAAACACAGATACGCAGTATTTT | CASRRRGNTDTQYF
TRBJ2-5 | TRBV4-2 | NA | NA | TGTGCCAGCAGCCAAGAATGGCTAGCTCAAGAGACCCAGTACTTC | CASSQEWLAQETQYF
TRBJ1-2 | TRBV28 | NA | TRBD1 | TGTGCCAGCAGTTTCAAGGACAGGGGATATGGCTATGGCTACACCTTC | CASSFKDRGYGYGYTF
TRBJ1-1 | TRBV5-1 | NA | TRBD1 | TGCGCCAGCAGCCTCCGGGACAGGGGGAACACTGAAGCCTTCTTT | CASSLRDRGNTEAFF
TRBJ2-4 | TRBV6-1 | NA | TRBD2 | TGTGCCGCCTCTAGCCCAGCGGGATGGCTGAACATTCAGTACTTC | CAASSPAGWLNIQYF
TRBJ1-2 | TRBV2 | NA | TRBD1 | TGTGCCAGCAGTGAAGGACAGGGTCAGGGCTACACCTTC | CASSEGQGQGYTF
TRBJ2-5 | TRBV6-1 | NA | TRBD1 | TGTGCCAGCAGGCTACGGGACAGGGCCCAAGAGACCCAGTACTTC | CASRLRDRAQETQYF
TRBJ1-1 | TRBV9 | NA | TRBD1 | TGTGCCAGCAGCGTAGGATCAGGGACAGGGATGGGAGCTTTCTTT | CASSVGSGTGMGAFF
TRBJ1-1 | TRBV5-1 | NA | TRBD1 | TGCGCCAGCAGCGGGACAGGGGGCGTTGGGACTGAAGCTTTCTTT | CASSGTGGVGTEAFF
TRBJ1-5 | TRBV19 | NA | NA | TGTGCCAGTAGTATTTCCCGGGGAGAAGGAATCAATCAGCCCCAGCATTTT | CASSISRGEGINQPQHF
TRBJ2-2 | TRBV5-4 | NA | TRBD2 | TGTGCCAGCAGCTTGGAGCGGGGTTACACCGGGGAGCTGTTTTTT | CASSLERGYTGELFF
TRBJ2-2 | TRBV21-1 | NA | NA | TGTGCCAGCAGCCCCCACCCCACAGGGGCCCTGAACACCGGGGAGCTGTTTTTT | CASSPHPTGALNTGELFF
TRBJ1-6 | TRBV21-1 | NA | NA | TGTGCCAGCAGCGCTCAGCTTAGGGGTTCACCCCTCCACTTT | CASSAQLRGSPLHF
TRBJ1-5 | TRBV2 | NA | NA | TGTGCCAGCAGTGAAGGGGCACGCCGGCCCCAGCATTTT | CASSEGARRPQHF
TRBJ1-5 | TRBV7-9 | NA | TRBD1 | TGTGCCAGCAGCCGTGACAGGGGGGTTAACAATCAGCCCCAGCATTTT | CASSRDRGVNNQPQHF
TRBJ1-2 | TRBV6-5 | NA | NA | TGTGCCAGCAGTAACGAATTTGAGGACTATGGCTACACCTTC | CASSNEFEDYGYTF
TRBJ2-7 | TRBV5-1 | NA | NA | TGCGCCAGCAGCTCCCTATTAACGGTCGACGAGCAGTACTTC | CASSSLLTVDEQYF
TRBJ2-7 | TRBV27 | NA | NA | TGTGCCAGCAGTTTATCTGGACAGCGGCCCTCCTACGAGCAGTACTTC | CASSLSGQRPSYEQYF
TRBJ1-3 | TRBV19 | few | NA | TGTGCCAGTAGCCCAGCGGGGTACTACTCTGGAAACACCATATATTTT | CASSPAGYYSGNTIYF
TRBJ1-4 | TRBV6-4 | NA | NA | TGTGCCAGCAGCGCCTCAGGGCAACCTAATGAAAAACTGTTTTTT | CASSASGQPNEKLFF
TRBJ1-2 | TRBV6-1 | NA | TRBD1 | TGTGCCAGCAGTGATTCCGGGGGACAGGGGGCGCGGGGCTACACCTTC | CASSDSGGQGARGYTF
TRBJ2-4 | TRBV5-8 | once | NA | TGTGCCAGCAGCTCGGACAGAAACATTCAGTACTTC | CASSSDRNIQYF
TRBJ2-7 | TRBV2 | NA | TRBD1 | TGTGCCAGCAGAAATTGGGGACAGGGTTTCTACGAGCAGTACTTC | CASRNWGQGFYEQYF
TRBJ1-5 | TRBV7-9 | NA | NA | TGTGCCAGCAGCTACGACAGTTTCAATCGGCCCCAGCATTTT | CASSYDSFNRPQHF
TRBJ2-1 | TRBV4-2 | NA | TRBD2 | TGTGCCAGCAGCCAAGAACTGATAAGGGGAGGGCCGAATGAGCAGTTCTTC | CASSQELIRGGPNEQFF
TRBJ1-2 | TRBV27 | NA | NA | TGTGCCAGCAGTCTAACACTCGGACACGTATACGGCTATGGCTACACCTTC | CASSLTLGHVYGYGYTF
TRBJ1-1 | TRBV7-3 | NA | NA | TGTGCCAGCAGCTTACGGGCGGCGGGTGAGGACACTGAAGCTTTCTTT | CASSLRAAGEDTEAFF
TRBJ2-7 | TRBV27 | NA | NA | TGTGCCAGCAGTAGGTCGGGGAACTACGAGCAGTACTTC | CASSRSGNYEQYF